This passage covers 17 T cell receptor beta chains from one sample sequenced in a study of T cell responses to AZD1222 COVID-19 vaccine. Clones were sequenced by immunoSEQ multiplex PCR, and TCRdb holds only the in-frame ones, with some missing. Of around 85,000 clones listed, 80% to 90% are singletons. The sample here was peripheral blood, taken on day 0 of AZD1222 vaccination. Receptors were obtained from an adult in good health.

This clone was seen just once. The junction departs from the called germline gene at one end, perhaps through a read error. V gene TRBV7-2 combines with J gene TRBJ1-2, with D perhaps matching TRBD1 (6 bases). CDR1 SGHTA and CDR2 FQGNSA come from the germline V gene. There are 14 residues in the CDR3. CDR3 sequence: CASTLVQGNYGYTF. The CDR3 nucleotides are TGTGCCAGCACCTTAGTTCAGGGGAACTATGGCTACACCTTC.

V is TRBV27 and J is TRBJ2-1; possible D gene TRBD1, 5 bases. Germline V gene data show CDR1 as MNHEY and CDR2 as SMNVEV (reference sequence). This CDR3 is 13 amino acids long. Trimming took 6 bases from V and 3 from J, leaving 9 bases between them. CDR3 nucleotide sequence: TGTGCCAGCAGCGACAGCAACTACAATGAGCAGTTCTTC. It encodes CASSDSNYNEQFF.

This clone was seen only a few times. The chain carries TRBV2 and TRBJ2-2, with a weak D call TRBD1 (6 bases). The germline CDR1 and CDR2 sequences are SNHLY and FYNNEI. Trimming removed 6 bases at V and 4 bases at J, with 12 bases between. The CDR3 totals 14 residues. The DNA of the CDR3 is TGTGCCAGCAGCGCCGACAGGTTCACCGGGGAGCTGTTTTTT. It specifies CASSADRFTGELFF.

The chain has TRBV9 and TRBJ1-2; D gene uncertain. The V gene's germline CDR1 is SGDLS and CDR2 YYNGEE. V lost 3 bases to trimming and J lost 3 bases, with 9 bases between them. This CDR3 spans 13 amino acids. Here the CDR3 reads CASSGAGHYGYTF. The CDR3 region has the DNA TGTGCCAGCAGCGGTGCCGGCCACTATGGCTACACCTTC.

This clone was detected once. V usage is TRBV3-1 (or the pseudogene TRBV3-2) and J usage is TRBJ1-2, with no clear D. CDR1 is LGHDT and CDR2 is YNNKEL in the germline V gene (reference sequence). V dropped 1 base and J dropped 4 bases, with 10 bases sitting between them. The CDR3 is 14 amino acids. The CDR3 DNA reads as TGTGCCAGCAGCCAAGGGGAGACTTTCTATGGCTACACCTTC. Its protein is CASSQGETFYGYTF.

The chain is built from TRBV15 and TRBJ2-1, with D tentatively TRBD2 (6 bases). Germline V gives CDR1 LNHNV, CDR2 YYDKDF (reference sequence). CDR3 size: 16 residues. V gave up 4 bases and J gave up 4 bases, with 17 bases separating them. CDR3 sequence: CATSTGLSKAYNEQFF. CDR3 nucleotides: TGTGCCACCAGCACGGGACTCTCCAAGGCTTACAATGAGCAGTTCTTC.

The chain employs TRBV5-4 and TRBJ2-7, with TRBD1 matching 7 bases. Trimming cost V 2 bases and J 0 bases; bases outside gene matches: 2. The CDR3 covers 14 residues. The germline gives CDR1 SGHNT, CDR2 YYREEE (reference sequence). The CDR3, as DNA: TGTGCCAGCAGCTTAGGGACAGACTCCTACGAGCAGTACTTC. This translates into CASSLGTDSYEQYF.

The chain employs TRBV19 and TRBJ2-5; 9 nucleotides match TRBD1. V trimming: 6 bases; J trimming: 1 base; junction bases outside the gene matches: 6. CDR3 length: 15 residues. In germline, CDR1 is LNHDA, CDR2 SQIVND (reference sequence). The DNA of the CDR3 is TGTGCCAGTAGCCCCGGGACAGGGCCCCAAGAGACCCAGTACTTC. Its protein product is CASSPGTGPQETQYF. Using reference TRBV19 and TRBJ2-5 for the parts outside the CDR3, the full variable domain is DGGITQSPKYLFRKEGQNVTLSCEQNLNHDAMYWYRQDPGQGLRLIYYSQIVNDFQKGDIAEGYSVSREKKESFPLTVTSAQKNPTAFYLCASSPGTGPQETQYFGPGTRLLVL.

The chain combines TRBV6-4 with TRBJ1-2; maybe TRBD1 (6 bases). The germline V and J ends were trimmed by 0 bases and 4 bases, with 12 bases remaining between them. The CDR3 loop spans 15 amino acids. Germline lookup yields CDR1 MRHNA and CDR2 SNTAGT. Written as DNA, the CDR3 is TGTGCCAGCAGTGACTCGTTCGGCAGGGGCTATGGCTACACCTTC. It encodes CASSDSFGRGYGYTF.

This clone was recorded once. The chain uses TRBV5-1 and TRBJ2-5; 7 positions match TRBD1. The germline V gene has CDR1 SGHRS and CDR2 YFSETQ. V trimming: 3 bases; J trimming: 3 bases; junction bases outside the gene matches: 8. This CDR3 contains 15 residues. The CDR3 here is CASSWRQGREETQYF. The CDR3 DNA follows: TGCGCCAGCAGCTGGAGACAGGGTAGGGAAGAGACCCAGTACTTC.

The chain is built from TRBV7-9 and TRBJ2-7, with D tentatively TRBD1 (6 bases). Trimming cost V 5 bases and J 4 bases, with 21 bases left between them. Looked up from germline, CDR1 is SEHNR and CDR2 is FQNEAQ (reference sequence). The CDR3 loop spans 16 amino acids. The CDR3 bases are TGTGCCAGCAGCAATTCTACGGGACACCTTATATACGAGCAGTACTTC. Translated, it gives CASSNSTGHLIYEQYF.

This clone occurred a few times. The V and J genes are TRBV6-4 and TRBJ2-3; 7 bases fit TRBD2. The CDR3 loop spans 15 amino acids. J lost 1 base, V lost 2 bases, and 3 bases had no gene match. Germline V lookup: CDR1 MRHNA, CDR2 SNTAGT. The CDR3 loop reads CASSDGAGGTDTQYF. For the CDR3, the DNA is TGTGCCAGCAGTGACGGGGCGGGGGGCACAGATACGCAGTATTTT.

The sample holds one count of this clone. The chain links TRBV11-1 to TRBJ1-2; D may be TRBD1 (5 bases). The CDR3 covers 15 residues. Trimming left V 5 bases short and J 5 bases short, with 18 bases between. Germline V gives CDR1 SGHAT, CDR2 FQDESV (reference sequence). The CDR3 nucleotides read TGTGCCAGCAGCGCTCCCCAAACCGGGACTTATGGCTACACCTTC. The encoded protein is CASSAPQTGTYGYTF.

This clone was seen a single time. This rearrangement joins TRBV7-2 to TRBJ2-1; TRBD2 matches 15 bases. J gave up 7 bases and V 1 base, and 8 bases lay outside the gene matches. The CDR3 runs 18 residues. Germline-derived CDR1 and CDR2 are SGHTA and FQGNSA. The CDR3 protein is CASSLDPWTSGRGNEQFF. In DNA, the CDR3 is TGTGCCAGCAGCTTAGACCCCTGGACTAGCGGGAGGGGGAATGAGCAGTTCTTC.

This chain uses TRBV7-2 with TRBJ1-5; D gene uncertain. CDR1 SGHTA and CDR2 FQGNSA come from the germline V gene. V shed 0 bases and J shed 1 base, with 16 bases lying between them. This CDR3 spans 18 amino acids. CDR3 sequence reads: CASSLAPAGQRSNQPQHF. The CDR3 DNA reads as TGTGCCAGCAGCTTAGCGCCGGCAGGTCAAAGGAGCAATCAGCCCCAGCATTTT. The whole variable domain, filled in from reference TRBV7-2 and TRBJ1-5, reads GAGVSQSPSNKVTEKGKDVELRCDPISGHTALYWYRQSLGQGLEFLIYFQGNSAPDKSGLPSDRFSAERTGGSVSTLTIQRTQQEDSAVYLCASSLAPAGQRSNQPQHFGDGTRLSIL.

This clone was observed a handful of times. The chain is built from TRBV19 and TRBJ2-5; the D gene is possibly TRBD2 (6 bases). The ends were cut back, 3 bases at V and 2 bases at J, with 7 bases in the middle. The CDR3 is 13 residues long. Per the germline V gene, CDR1 is LNHDA and CDR2 is SQIVND (reference sequence). The CDR3 DNA follows: TGTGCCAGTAGTATTCGGGGGCAAGAGACCCAGTACTTC. Protein sequence: CASSIRGQETQYF.

The rearrangement joins TRBV11-3 to TRBJ2-1; 9 nucleotides align to TRBD2. V shed 8 bases, J shed 2 bases, and the junction held 13 bases outside the gene matches. Germline CDR1 reads SGHNT; CDR2 reads YENEEA. The CDR3 consists of 17 residues. This CDR3 reads CASPRSAGGYPYNEQFF. The CDR3 region has the DNA TGTGCCAGCCCCAGATCTGCGGGAGGGTATCCCTACAATGAGCAGTTCTTC.